The following is a T cell receptor (beta chain) sequence with its context. This entry belongs to a study of shared clonotypes between healthy human individuals. Method: immunoSEQ multiplex PCR; TCRdb's copy keeps in-frame clones and lacks some. The data show approximately 700,000 clones, about 80% seen once. The trim removed 0 bases at V and 6 bases at J, leaving 2 bases unmatched. CDR3 length: 14 amino acids. CDR1 and CDR2 from the germline V gene are SGHRS and YFSETQ. The sequenced sample consisted of memory CD4+ T cells sorted from blood. Subset specified: CD45RA-negative fraction. The source of this sequence is a woman in her twenties or thirties in good health. This chain links TRBV5-1 with TRBJ1-2; 10 bases match TRBD1. The CDR3 reads CASSLGQGADGYTF. In DNA, the CDR3 is TGCGCCAGCAGCTTGGGACAGGGGGCAGATGGCTACACCTTC.